This T cell receptor (beta chain) was sequenced during a study of blood T cell repertoires in COVID-19. At the level of the study: The United States, Italy and Spain were the sources of the acute and convalescent COVID-19 samples.

Authors' methods: Reference gene primer amplification in the assay estimated nucleated cell counts. TCRdb keeps only in-frame clones here, not all; method: immunoSEQ multiplex PCR. That table gives V, J and clone size, and the DNA gave D and trimming. The sample contains roughly 140,000 clones, 79% of which appear only once. V lost 3 bases to trimming and J lost 5 bases; unmatched junction nucleotides: 4. Germline lookup yields CDR1 MNHEY and CDR2 SMNVEV (reference sequence). This CDR3 is 15 amino acids long. The chain employs TRBV27 and TRBJ1-4; 9 bases line up with TRBD1. Sequenced material: peripheral blood. This clonotype originated in a man aged 50 or older with active or convalescent COVID-19. CDR3 amino acids: CASSLEGQGNEKLFF. The DNA of the CDR3 is TGTGCCAGCAGTTTGGAGGGACAGGGAAATGAAAAACTGTTTTTT.